The rows below give T cell receptor beta chains drawn from one sample of a study of T cells after posttransplantation cyclophosphamide. Profiling relied on immunoSEQ multiplex PCR, and the TCRdb table lists in-frame clones only, not all of them. The table includes 23,000 or so clones, 86% detected once. The sequencing used PBMCs, collected after allogeneic stem cell transplant with posttransplant cyclophosphamide. All receptors derive from a female patient between 30 and 45 years old who received an allogeneic stem cell transplant from an unrelated donor, was CMV-positive, and had no GVHD. The T cells may come from the graft donor. CDR3s include the opening cysteine and the closing phenylalanine or tryptophan. Fields, in order: V gene, D gene, clone size, J gene, CDR3 DNA, CDR3 protein. A D gene is named only where the DNA matches it firmly. Expanded clones get a size class; other rows say once, few or many, or leave the size out.

V: TRBV28; D: NA; size: once; J: TRBJ2-5; DNA: TGTGCCAGCAGTTTAATCGGCGGACAAGAGACCCAGTACTTC; CDR3: CASSLIGGQETQYF
V: TRBV11-1; D: TRBD2; size: NA; J: TRBJ2-5; DNA: TGTGCCAGCAGCCGGGACTACCGACAAGAGACCCAGTACTTC; CDR3: CASSRDYRQETQYF
V: TRBV28; D: NA; size: NA; J: TRBJ2-7; DNA: TGTGCCAGCAGCGCCACAGAGATCTCCTACGAGCAGTACTTC; CDR3: CASSATEISYEQYF
V: TRBV18; D: NA; size: NA; J: TRBJ2-7; DNA: TGTGCCAGCTCGTTTGGGACTGATTACGCCTACGAGCAGTACTTC; CDR3: CASSFGTDYAYEQYF
V: TRBV29-1; D: TRBD2; size: NA; J: TRBJ2-1; DNA: TGCAGCGTTGACACTAGCGGGGGCTCCTACAATGAGCAGTTCTTC; CDR3: CSVDTSGGSYNEQFF
V: TRBV28; D: TRBD1; size: NA; J: TRBJ2-2; DNA: TGTGCCAGCAGTTCTCAGGGGGAGAACACCGGGGAGCTGTTTTTT; CDR3: CASSSQGENTGELFF
V: TRBV7-3; D: TRBD1; size: NA; J: TRBJ2-5; DNA: TGTGCCAGCAGCTTTACCGGGACAGCCCAAGAGACCCAGTACTTC; CDR3: CASSFTGTAQETQYF
V: TRBV27; D: NA; size: NA; J: TRBJ2-3; DNA: TGTGCCAGCAGTCGGACTATCTCTAGCACAGATACGCAGTATTTT; CDR3: CASSRTISSTDTQYF
V: TRBV19; D: TRBD1; size: NA; J: TRBJ1-1; DNA: TGTGCCAGTAGTATATGGACAGGGCAGAACACTGAAGCTTTCTTT; CDR3: CASSIWTGQNTEAFF
V: TRBV11-3; D: NA; size: NA; J: TRBJ2-2; DNA: TGTGCCAGCAGCATCTACGACAGTGGGAACACCGGGGAGCTGTTTTTT; CDR3: CASSIYDSGNTGELFF
V: TRBV7-6; D: NA; size: few; J: TRBJ2-7; DNA: TGTGCCAGCAGCTCCCCAGGGTCCTACGAGCAGTACTTC; CDR3: CASSSPGSYEQYF
V: TRBV7-8; D: TRBD2; size: NA; J: TRBJ2-5; DNA: TGTGCCAGCAGCCTCCAGGGACTAGCTCGTCAAGAGACCCAGTACTTC; CDR3: CASSLQGLARQETQYF
V: TRBV7-3; D: NA; size: NA; J: TRBJ1-1; DNA: TGTGCCAGCAGCCAGGGGAGTGGCGCTGAAGCTTTCTTT; CDR3: CASSQGSGAEAFF
V: TRBV13; D: NA; size: NA; J: TRBJ2-5; DNA: TGTGCCAGCAGCTTAAGGACTAAAGGATGGGAGACCCAGTACTTC; CDR3: CASSLRTKGWETQYF
V: TRBV18; D: NA; size: NA; J: TRBJ1-1; DNA: TGTGCCAGCTCACCACTACAGTCGCAGAACACTGAAGCTTTCTTT; CDR3: CASSPLQSQNTEAFF